The 25 T cell receptor beta chains listed next were all sequenced from one sample in a study of T-cell memory formation after mild COVID-19. MiXCR, run by TCRdb on the 5' RACE reads, gives a single entry per CDR3 protein. The top ten hold roughly 3.3% of the sample, which has approximately 150,000 distinct CDR3 sequences, 10% to 15% seen once. Sequencing was performed on PBMCs or a T cell subset sorted from them (not recorded which). The source of these receptors is a man aged 18 to 29 who had mild COVID-19 (a few samples of this study predate the infection). Cell type and time point are not known.

This clonotype came up a few times. The rearrangement uses TRBV5-1 and TRBJ2-7; 10 bases agree with TRBD1. V lost 4 bases and J lost 7; bases outside the gene matches: 8. The CDR3 loop spans 14 amino acids. CDR1 and CDR2 (germline): SGHRS, YFSETQ. This chain's CDR3 is CASSQGQGGSEQYF. CDR3 coding DNA: TGCGCCAGCAGCCAAGGACAGGGGGGCTCAGAGCAGTACTTC.

This clonotype was counted only a few times. V and J are TRBV7-9 and TRBJ1-2; D is ambiguous. Trimming pared 1 base from V and 1 base from J, leaving 7 bases between. CDR3 size: 14 residues. Germline CDR1 is SEHNR and CDR2 is FQNEAQ (reference sequence). CDR3: CASSLVGFNYGYTF. Here the CDR3 DNA reads TGTGCCAGCAGCTTAGTAGGGTTTAACTATGGCTACACCTTC. Full variable domain (outside the CDR3, taken from reference TRBV7-9 and TRBJ1-2): DTGVSQNPRHKITKRGQNVTFRCDPISEHNRLYWYRQTLGQGPEFLTYFQNEAQLEKSRLLSDRFSAERPKGSFSTLEIQRTEQGDSAMYLCASSLVGFNYGYTFGSGTRLTVV.

The chain uses TRBV3-1 and TRBJ2-5; D unresolved. CDR1 and CDR2 (germline): LGHDT, YNNKEL (reference sequence). The CDR3 is made up of 13 amino acids. V was clipped by 4 bases and J by 2 bases, with 8 bases between them. CDR3 DNA: TGTGCCAGCAGCCCAGGTCTACAAGAGACCCAGTACTTC. Translation gives CASSPGLQETQYF.

This clonotype was observed a few times. The V gene is TRBV5-1, the J gene TRBJ2-3; D might be TRBD1 (5 bases). V gave up 3 bases and J gave up 6 bases, with 14 bases separating them. CDR1 and CDR2 from the germline V gene are SGHRS and YFSETQ. CDR3 length: 14 amino acids. CDR3: CASSSDSPPDTQYF. The CDR3 DNA is TGCGCCAGCAGCTCCGACAGCCCCCCGGATACGCAGTATTTT.

This clonotype was recorded a few times. V is TRBV5-6 and J is TRBJ2-3; D is unresolved. Germline-derived CDR1 and CDR2 are SGHDT and YYEEEE. With 3 bases removed from V and 7 bases from J, the gap between germline ends came to 18 bases. This CDR3 comprises 15 residues. The CDR3, as DNA: TGTGCCAGCAGCTATCCGCAGCAAAGGTTGAATACGCAGTATTTT. This encodes CASSYPQQRLNTQYF.

The chain is built from TRBV20-1 and TRBJ1-1; tentatively, D is TRBD1 (6 bases). The CDR3 spans 13 residues. Trimming took 3 bases from V and 1 from J, leaving 9 bases between them. Germline assignment: CDR1 DFQATT and CDR2 SNEGSKA (reference sequence). The CDR3 coding sequence is TGCAGTGCTAGTGGAGGGGGGAACACTGAAGCTTTCTTT. It translates to CSASGGGNTEAFF.

This clonotype was seen a handful of times. The rearrangement links TRBV7-2 to TRBJ2-1; the D is unclear. The CDR3 is made up of 12 amino acids. The V gene lost 5 bases and the J gene lost 4 bases, with 6 bases spanning the gap. From germline, CDR1 is SGHTA and CDR2 FQGNSA. The CDR3 sequence: CASSEKYNEQFF. DNA for the CDR3: TGTGCCAGCAGCGAAAAATACAATGAGCAGTTCTTC.

Many counts were recorded for this clonotype. The rearrangement links TRBV7-9 to TRBJ2-1, with D perhaps matching TRBD1 or TRBD2 (5 bases each). This CDR3 has 14 amino acids. Trimming pared 5 bases from V and 9 bases from J, leaving 17 bases between. In germline, CDR1 is SEHNR, CDR2 FQNEAQ (reference sequence). The CDR3 spells CASSILGTDGEQFF. The CDR3 region has the DNA TGTGCCAGCAGCATCCTTGGGACCGACGGTGAGCAGTTCTTC.

Only a few counts were recorded for this clonotype. The gene calls are TRBV5-5 and TRBJ1-4; D is undetermined. CDR1 is SGHKS, CDR2 YYEKEE, per germline (reference sequence). CDR3 length equals 14 residues. Between the trimmed V and J ends, which lost 4 bases and 10 bases, there was a span of 17 bases. CDR3 nucleotides: TGTGCCAGCAGCGCAATTTTGTTTGGCGGAAAACTGTTTTTT. This sequence encodes CASSAILFGGKLFF.

V usage is TRBV27 and J usage is TRBJ2-5; 12 positions match TRBD2. V trimming: 5 bases; J trimming: 0 bases; junction bases outside the gene matches: 4. The CDR3 extends over 16 amino acids. The germline V gene encodes CDR1 MNHEY and CDR2 SMNVEV (reference sequence). CDR3 in amino acids: CASSTTSGGHQETQYF. The CDR3 region has the DNA TGTGCCAGCAGTACCACTAGCGGGGGGCACCAAGAGACCCAGTACTTC.

In its sample, this clonotype was seen a few times. V gene TRBV5-4 combines with J gene TRBJ1-1; D gene unclear. This CDR3 has 14 residues. The germline CDR1 and CDR2 sequences are SGHNT and YYREEE (reference sequence). V lost 2 bases, J lost 0 bases, and 8 bases lay in between. The CDR3 protein is CASSFGRLNTEAFF. The CDR3 DNA reads TGTGCCAGCAGCTTTGGGCGACTGAACACTGAAGCTTTCTTT.

The chain employs TRBV7-6 and TRBJ2-5, with D hard to call. V shed 2 bases and J shed 0 bases, with 4 bases lying between them. Looked up from germline, CDR1 is SGHVS and CDR2 is FNYEAQ. This CDR3 has 13 amino acids. The CDR3 here is CASSLTHQETQYF. In nucleotides, the CDR3 is TGTGCCAGCAGCTTAACCCACCAAGAGACCCAGTACTTC.

There are many counts of this clonotype. The V gene is TRBV12-3 or TRBV12-4, the J gene TRBJ1-4; D ambiguous. V gave up 0 bases and J gave up 4 bases, with 3 bases separating them. This CDR3 has 13 residues. The CDR3 DNA sequence: TGTGCCAGCAGTTTAGCCAGTAATGAAAAACTGTTTTTT. It is translated as CASSLASNEKLFF.

The sample holds a few counts of this clonotype. The chain joins TRBV19 to TRBJ1-1, with a tentative D call TRBD1 (6 bases). V was trimmed by 5 bases and J by 4 bases, leaving 11 bases between them. The CDR3 covers 13 residues. Germline loops: CDR1 LNHDA, CDR2 SQIVND (reference sequence). CDR3 residues: CASSVRTVTEAFF. The CDR3 DNA follows: TGTGCCAGTAGTGTACGGACAGTCACTGAAGCTTTCTTT. Complete variable domain (other parts from reference TRBV19 and TRBJ1-1): DGGITQSPKYLFRKEGQNVTLSCEQNLNHDAMYWYRQDPGQGLRLIYYSQIVNDFQKGDIAEGYSVSREKKESFPLTVTSAQKNPTAFYLCASSVRTVTEAFFGQGTRLTVV.

This clonotype occurred many times. The chain employs TRBV3-1 and TRBJ1-1, with TRBD1 matching over 7 bases. CDR3 length: 14 amino acids. Germline-derived CDR1 and CDR2 are LGHDT and YNNKEL (reference sequence). Trimming took 4 bases from V and 1 from J; bases not matched to a gene: 3. The CDR3 DNA sequence: TGTGCCAGCAGCCGGGGACAGTCGAACACTGAAGCTTTCTTT. Translation gives CASSRGQSNTEAFF.

This clonotype appeared many times. The V gene is TRBV12-3 or TRBV12-4, the J gene TRBJ2-2, with D uncertain. CDR3 length: 14 residues. Trimming left V 5 bases short and J 6 bases short, with 13 bases between. CDR3 DNA sequence: TGTGCCAGCAGTCCCCCGAAGGAATCCGGGGAGCTGTTTTTT. It specifies CASSPPKESGELFF.

The genes are TRBV12-3 or TRBV12-4 and TRBJ1-1; possible D gene TRBD1, 5 bases. Trimming left V 5 bases short and J 4 bases short, with 5 bases between. The CDR3 is made up of 11 amino acids. The CDR3 nucleotides read TGTGCCAGCAGTGGGGGCACTGAAGCTTTCTTT. Translation: CASSGGTEAFF.

The gene calls are TRBV5-6 and TRBJ2-1, with 13 bases fitting TRBD2. CDR1 is SGHDT and CDR2 is YYEEEE in the germline V gene. The J segment lost 9 bases and the V segment lost 4 bases, leaving 10 bases of the junction unmatched. The length of the CDR3 is 16 residues. DNA of the CDR3: TGTGCCAGCAGCCCATCAACCGGGACTAGCGGGGTTGAGCAGTTCTTC. It codes for CASSPSTGTSGVEQFF.

This clonotype was counted between two and nine times. The chain carries TRBV5-6 and TRBJ1-2; 9 bases align to TRBD1. Germline trimming cut 7 bases from V and 4 bases from J; bases unmatched to any gene: 8. The CDR3 length is 14 residues. The germline V gene has CDR1 SGHDT and CDR2 YYEEEE. For the CDR3, the DNA is TGTGCCAGCTACAGGGGGCGCGGGGTCTATGGCTACACCTTC. This sequence encodes CASYRGRGVYGYTF.

V gene TRBV28 combines with J gene TRBJ1-1; D not resolved. CDR3 length equals 12 residues. V was cut by 5 bases and J by 0 bases, with 4 bases left in between. CDR1 is MDHEN and CDR2 is SYDVKM in the germline V gene. For the CDR3, the DNA is TGTGCCAGCAGTGAGGTGAACACTGAAGCTTTCTTT. Translation: CASSEVNTEAFF.

This clonotype was seen a few times. The rearrangement links TRBV12-5 to TRBJ2-5, with 7 bases identical to TRBD1. This CDR3 contains 14 residues. Germline V CDR1 and CDR2: LGHNT, FRNRAP. Trimming at V came to 4 bases and at J to 5 bases, leaving 7 bases not matched to a gene. CDR3 protein: CASGWGQLGETQYF. DNA for the CDR3: TGTGCTAGTGGTTGGGGACAGCTGGGGGAGACCCAGTACTTC.

This chain connects TRBV5-1 to TRBJ1-4; 7 bases match TRBD1. The CDR3 sequence is 15 residues long. Trimming cost V 3 bases and J 6 bases; bases outside gene matches: 8. The germline V gene has CDR1 SGHRS and CDR2 YFSETQ. This CDR3 is CASSSARQGDEKLFF. CDR3 DNA: TGCGCCAGCAGCTCGGCGAGACAGGGAGATGAAAAACTGTTTTTT.

This clonotype was seen only a few times. The CDR3 nucleotides are TGCGCCAGCAGCCTCCACCCGCGGGTCGGGGAGCAGTACTTC. Protein product: CASSLHPRVGEQYF. The chain links TRBV4-1 to TRBJ2-7, with D maybe TRBD2 (5 bases). Germline loops: CDR1 MGHRA, CDR2 YSYEKL. The germline V and J ends were trimmed by 4 bases and 7 bases, with 17 bases remaining between them. CDR3 length: 14 amino acids.

J is TRBJ1-1 and V is TRBV10-3, with D maybe TRBD1 (5 bases). V dropped 10 bases and J dropped 0 bases, with 12 bases sitting between them. The CDR3 is 13 residues long. CDR1 and CDR2 from the germline V gene are ENHRY and SYGVKD. Written as DNA, the CDR3 is TGTGCCACCGCGGACACTTTGAACACTGAAGCTTTCTTT. Translating it yields CATADTLNTEAFF.

The chain links TRBV10-3 to TRBJ2-3; D is perhaps TRBD2 (6 bases). The CDR3 sequence is 13 residues long. V was shortened by 8 bases and J by 4 bases, with 13 bases between the two germline ends. Germline CDR1 and CDR2: ENHRY and SYGVKD. CDR3 loop: CAIREAGSDTQYF. The CDR3 DNA reads TGTGCCATCCGAGAGGCGGGGTCAGATACGCAGTATTTT.